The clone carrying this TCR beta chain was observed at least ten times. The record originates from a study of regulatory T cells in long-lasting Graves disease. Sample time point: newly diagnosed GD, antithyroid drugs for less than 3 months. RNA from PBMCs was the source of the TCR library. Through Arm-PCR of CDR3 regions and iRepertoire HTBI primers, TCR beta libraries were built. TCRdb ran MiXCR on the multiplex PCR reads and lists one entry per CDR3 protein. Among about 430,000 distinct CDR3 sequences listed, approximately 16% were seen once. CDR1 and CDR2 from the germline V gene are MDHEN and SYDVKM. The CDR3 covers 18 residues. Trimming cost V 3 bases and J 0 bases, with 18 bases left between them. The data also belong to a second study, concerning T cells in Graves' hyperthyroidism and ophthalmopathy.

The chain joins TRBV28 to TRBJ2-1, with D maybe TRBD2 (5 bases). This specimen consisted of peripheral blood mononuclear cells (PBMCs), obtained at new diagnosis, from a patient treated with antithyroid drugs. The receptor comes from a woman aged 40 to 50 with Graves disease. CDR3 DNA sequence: TGTGCCAGCAGTTTCAGCCGAGCGGCCTTGAGCTCCTACAATGAGCAGTTCTTC. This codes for CASSFSRAALSSYNEQFF. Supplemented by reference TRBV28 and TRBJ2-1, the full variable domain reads DVKVTQSSRYLVKRTGEKVFLECVQDMDHENMFWYRQDPGLGLRLIYFSYDVKMKEKGDIPEGYSVSREKKERFSLILESASTNQTSMYLCASSFSRAALSSYNEQFFGPGTRLTVL.